The sequence of this T cell receptor beta chain was determined in a study of shared clonotypes between healthy human individuals. Deep-level settings were used for running the assay. Clones were read by immunoSEQ multiplex PCR, and TCRdb kept only the in-frame ones, dropping some. The sample includes 1.4 million to 1.5 million clones, around 97% seen only once; the top ten take 1.2%. Within Nashville, Tennessee resided all donors, each a Caucasian adult. CDR3 length: 15 residues. Between the trimmed V and J ends, which lost 5 bases and 3 bases, there was a span of 14 bases. CDR1 is MNHEY and CDR2 is SVGAGI in the germline V gene.

The sequence derives from a man between 25 and 39 years old in good health. J is TRBJ1-3 and V is TRBV6-5; tentatively, D is TRBD1 (6 bases). Material: naive CD4+ T cells sorted from blood. The subset is: CD45RA+ positively selected. CDR3: CASSPLQGSGNTIYF. The CDR3 DNA is TGTGCCAGCAGTCCACTACAGGGAAGTGGAAACACCATATATTTT.